Listed below are T cell receptor beta chains from one sample, sequenced in a study of regulatory T cells in long-lasting Graves disease. TCRdb processed the multiplex PCR reads anew with MiXCR; each CDR3 protein has one entry. The sample lists about 660,000 distinct CDR3 sequences; about 30% were seen once. The specimen comprised peripheral blood mononuclear cells (PBMCs), sampled when the disease was refractory, from a patient treated with antithyroid drugs. These receptors all stem from a female donor with Graves disease. Both conserved end residues are part of each CDR3. The D gene is left open where the match is weak. Clone size is shown for a subset of rows, as once, few, many or a class of expanded clone.

abundance	v_gene	d_gene	j_gene	CDR3aa	CDR3nt
few	TRBV6-5	.	TRBJ1-5	CASSSGGRGSSNQPQHF	TGTGCCAGCAGTTCTGGAGGCAGGGGATCTAGCAATCAGCCCCAGCATTTT
.	TRBV6-5	.	TRBJ1-2	CASSYGVLGRSDYTF	TGTGCCAGCAGTTACGGGGTATTGGGCAGGTCAGACTACACCTTC
few	TRBV29-1	.	TRBJ1-1	CSVEITVNTEAFF	TGCAGCGTTGAAATAACAGTGAACACTGAAGCTTTCTTT
many	TRBV12-3/TRBV12-4	.	TRBJ1-1	CASSVWGGGTEAFF	TGTGCCAGCAGTGTCTGGGGAGGAGGCACTGAAGCTTTCTTT
.	TRBV5-5	TRBD1	TRBJ1-2	CASSVGQGIGYTF	TGTGCCAGCAGCGTAGGACAGGGGATTGGCTACACCTTC
.	TRBV2	.	TRBJ1-6	CASNTLDPLWNSPLHF	TGTGCCAGCAACACGCTCGACCCTTTGTGGAATTCACCCCTCCACTTT
.	TRBV2	.	TRBJ2-4	CASSVRSGRNIQYF	TGTGCCAGCAGTGTGAGGTCAGGGAGAAACATTCAGTACTTC
.	TRBV30	TRBD1	TRBJ1-5	CAWAGGLGNQPQHF	TGTGCCTGGGCAGGGGGCTTGGGCAATCAGCCCCAGCATTTT
few	TRBV6-1	TRBD1	TRBJ1-2	CASRTGLYGYTF	TGTGCCAGCAGGACAGGGCTCTATGGCTACACCTTC
.	TRBV24-1	.	TRBJ2-2	CATSDPQWGELFF	TGTGCCACCAGTGATCCCCAATGGGGGGAGCTGTTTTTT
few	TRBV20-1	TRBD2	TRBJ2-7	CSARASGGIYEQYF	TGCAGTGCTAGGGCTAGCGGGGGTATTTACGAGCAGTACTTC
.	TRBV5-1	TRBD2	TRBJ2-1	CASSVGTSEYNEQFF	TGCGCCAGCAGCGTCGGGACTAGCGAATACAATGAGCAGTTCTTC
.	TRBV19	TRBD2	TRBJ2-7	CASSTAGGAYEQYF	TGTGCCAGTAGTACTGCGGGAGGAGCCTACGAGCAGTACTTC
few	TRBV6-5	.	TRBJ1-1	CASSYSGDPPRAFF	TGTGCCAGCAGTTACTCTGGGGACCCGCCGAGAGCTTTCTTT
few	TRBV6-2/TRBV6-3	TRBD2	TRBJ2-3	CASSRGLAGGTDTQYF	TGTGCCAGCAGCCGCGGGTTGGCGGGAGGCACAGATACGCAGTATTTT
few	TRBV11-2	.	TRBJ2-5	CASSLPSTGRGTQYF	TGTGCCAGCAGCCTACCTAGTACGGGAAGGGGGACCCAGTACTTC
many	TRBV28	.	TRBJ1-2	CASGGVGLGVANYGYTF	TGTGCCAGCGGGGGCGTGGGCTTAGGGGTAGCTAACTATGGCTACACCTTC
few	TRBV6-1	TRBD1	TRBJ1-4	CASSPGTVLAEKLFF	TGTGCCAGCAGCCCCGGGACAGTATTGGCTGAAAAACTGTTTTTT
.	TRBV20-1	.	TRBJ1-4	CSADGRGSNEKLFF	TGCAGTGCAGACGGCCGGGGCTCTAATGAAAAACTGTTTTTT
few	TRBV7-9	.	TRBJ1-1	CASSQFGAEAFF	TGTGCCAGCAGCCAATTTGGTGCAGAAGCTTTCTTT
.	TRBV6-5	.	TRBJ1-2	CASSYSLGTSYGYTF	TGTGCCAGCAGTTACTCTCTGGGGACAAGCTATGGCTACACCTTC
.	TRBV7-9	.	TRBJ1-1	CASRAGPMNTEAFF	TGTGCCAGCAGGGCGGGACCCATGAACACTGAAGCTTTCTTT
.	TRBV14	.	TRBJ1-1	CASSPHYGNTEAFF	TGTGCCAGCAGCCCCCACTATGGGAACACTGAAGCTTTCTTT
many	TRBV20-1	.	TRBJ1-4	CSASTDSGTNEKLFF	TGCAGTGCTAGCACCGACAGTGGCACTAATGAAAAACTGTTTTTT
.	TRBV29-1	TRBD1	TRBJ1-2	CSVVDRANYGYTF	TGCAGCGTTGTGGACAGGGCCAACTATGGCTACACCTTC
many	TRBV13	.	TRBJ2-5	CASSLAAGRGETQYF	TGTGCCAGCAGCTTAGCGGCGGGAAGGGGAGAGACCCAGTACTTC
many	TRBV12-3/TRBV12-4	TRBD1	TRBJ1-2	CASSPTGGNGYTF	TGTGCCAGCAGCCCGACAGGGGGCAATGGCTACACCTTC
few	TRBV27	.	TRBJ2-2	CASSPISVSGELFF	TGTGCCAGCAGTCCAATCAGCGTTTCCGGGGAGCTGTTTTTT
few	TRBV7-9	.	TRBJ2-3	CASSLAAGTTDTQYF	TGTGCCAGCAGCTTAGCGGCTGGGACCACAGATACGCAGTATTTT
.	TRBV30	.	TRBJ1-6	CAWTSDSDSPLHF	TGTGCCTGGACAAGTGACAGTGATTCACCCCTCCACTTT
few	TRBV11-2	.	TRBJ1-2	CASSPIRGRNYGYTF	TGTGCCAGCAGCCCCATCCGGGGACGGAACTATGGCTACACCTTC
.	TRBV10-3	TRBD2	TRBJ2-7	CAISDPREGFGQYF	TGTGCCATCAGTGATCCGCGGGAGGGTTTTGGGCAGTACTTC
.	TRBV30	TRBD1	TRBJ2-7	CACHNRDRGSGEQYF	TGTGCCTGTCACAACCGGGACAGGGGGTCGGGCGAGCAGTACTTC
few	TRBV5-1	TRBD2	TRBJ2-7	CASSLGLAGGQLEQYF	TGCGCCAGCAGCTTGGGACTAGCGGGAGGACAGCTCGAGCAGTACTTC
.	TRBV29-1	TRBD1	TRBJ1-2	CSIWGVPGTDNYGYTF	TGCAGCATCTGGGGGGTCCCCGGGACAGACAACTATGGCTACACCTTC
once	TRBV7-3	TRBD2	TRBJ2-7	CASSSWTSGGEQYF	TGTGCCAGCAGCTCCTGGACTAGCGGGGGCGAGCAGTACTTC
.	TRBV4-1	.	TRBJ2-5	CASSQEGSRETQYF	TGCGCCAGCAGCCAAGAAGGTAGTCGAGAGACCCAGTACTTC
few	TRBV5-1	TRBD2	TRBJ2-2	CASSRLAGTSTEELFF	TGCGCCAGCAGCCGTCTAGCGGGAACTAGCACCGAGGAGCTGTTTTTT
.	TRBV27	.	TRBJ2-3	CASSPLAASTDTQYF	TGTGCCAGCAGCCCATTAGCGGCCAGCACAGATACGCAGTATTTT
.	TRBV5-1	TRBD2	TRBJ2-1	CASSLVPAGGSYNEQFF	TGCGCCAGCAGCTTGGTACCAGCGGGAGGGTCCTACAATGAGCAGTTCTTC
.	TRBV5-1	.	TRBJ1-1	CASSGGGFEVAFF	TGCGCCAGCAGCGGAGGAGGTTTTGAGGTAGCTTTCTTT
few	TRBV12-3/TRBV12-4	.	TRBJ1-6	CASSGENSPLHF	TGTGCCAGCAGCGGAGAGAATTCACCCCTCCACTTT
.	TRBV2	TRBD1	TRBJ2-7	CASRERQGTYEQYF	TGTGCCAGCAGGGAAAGACAGGGGACCTACGAGCAGTACTTC
.	TRBV14	.	TRBJ2-5	CASSQDGGKKETQYF	TGTGCCAGCAGCCAAGATGGCGGGAAGAAAGAGACCCAGTACTTC
.	TRBV29-1	TRBD1	TRBJ1-1	CSVTGTVVMNTEAFF	TGCAGCGTTACCGGGACAGTGGTGATGAACACTGAAGCTTTCTTT
many	TRBV28	.	TRBJ1-5	CASSPRDGFRPQHF	TGTGCCAGCAGTCCTAGGGACGGCTTTAGGCCCCAGCATTTT